What follows are 10 T cell receptor beta chains derived from one specimen sequenced in a study of PD-1 blockade in mismatch repair-deficient tumors. Repertoires were generated with immunoSEQ multiplex PCR, while TCRdb's copy carries only in-frame clones and drops some. Of 65,000 to 80,000 clones in the sample, about 78% were seen once. Material: peripheral blood, obtained 2 weeks after starting pembrolizumab. The receptor set was obtained from an adult with mismatch repair-deficient cancer.

This clone came up a few times. Other nucleotide sequences from this sample produce the same CDR3. V usage is TRBV6-5 and J usage is TRBJ1-5; no firm D call. This CDR3 region has 13 residues. CDR1 is MNHEY and CDR2 is SVGAGI in the germline V gene. Trimming took 2 bases from V and 3 from J, leaving 5 bases between them. In DNA form, the CDR3 reads TGTGCCAGCAGTTACCGGGACAATCAGCCCCAGCATTTT. The encoded protein is CASSYRDNQPQHF.

This chain joins TRBV4-1 and TRBJ2-7; the D gene could be TRBD1 or TRBD2 (5 bases each). Deletions cut 1 base from V and 3 bases from J, with 16 bases between. Germline CDR1 and CDR2: MGHRA and YSYEKL. This CDR3 has 16 residues. CDR3 amino acids: CASSQAGTELNYEQYF. The DNA of the CDR3 is TGCGCCAGCAGCCAAGCCGGGACCGAACTTAACTACGAGCAGTACTTC.

The gene calls are TRBV14 and TRBJ1-1; D gene uncertain. The CDR3 has 17 residues. The germline V and J ends were trimmed by 2 bases and 0 bases, with 16 bases remaining between them. Germline-derived CDR1 and CDR2 are SGHDN and FVKESK. CDR3: CASSQRVGITMNTEAFF. The CDR3 DNA reads TGTGCCAGCAGCCAAAGAGTGGGGATAACGATGAACACTGAAGCTTTCTTT.

The genes are TRBV25-1 and TRBJ2-3; TRBD2 might be the D (6 bases). CDR1 is MGHDK, CDR2 SYGVNS, per germline. This CDR3 is built from 12 residues. Trimming removed 6 bases from V and 2 bases from J, with 6 bases in between. The CDR3 loop reads CASRDYTDTQYF. In DNA, the CDR3 is TGTGCCAGCAGGGACTACACAGATACGCAGTATTTT.

The count of this clone is one. The chain is built from TRBV27 and TRBJ2-7, with a weak D call TRBD1 (6 bases). The CDR3 is 14 residues long. Trimming removed 4 bases from V and 2 bases from J, with 12 bases in between. Germline V gene data show CDR1 as MNHEY and CDR2 as SMNVEV (reference sequence). The CDR3 spells CASSSETGPYEQYF. In DNA, the CDR3 is TGTGCCAGCAGTTCCGAGACAGGTCCCTACGAGCAGTACTTC.

This clone was seen a few times. The chain uses TRBV14 and TRBJ2-7; a possible D gene is TRBD1 (6 bases). V shed 5 bases and J shed 3 bases, with 14 bases lying between them. Germline CDR1 is SGHDN and CDR2 is FVKESK. This CDR3 contains 14 residues. CDR3 bases: TGTGCCAGCAGCATACAGGGATTGGGCTACGAGCAGTACTTC. It translates to CASSIQGLGYEQYF.

This clone was observed a single time. A read error may produce the germline difference seen at one junction end. V gene TRBV18 combines with J gene TRBJ2-2; 8 nucleotides align to TRBD2. The CDR3 is made up of 18 amino acids. Germline CDR1 is KGHSH and CDR2 is LQKENI. CDR3 DNA: TGTGCCAGCTCTCCACTAGCGGCCTCAGACTTAAACACCGGGGAGCTGTTTTTT. Translation: CASSPLAASDLNTGELFF. Full variable domain (remainder filled in from reference TRBV18 and TRBJ2-2): NAGVMQNPRHLVRRRGQEARLRCSPMKGHSHVYWYRQLPEEGLKFMVYLQKENIIDESGMPKERFSAEFPKEGPSILRIQQVVRGDSAAYFCASSPLAASDLNTGELFFGEGSRLTVL.

The chain is built from TRBV6-6 and TRBJ2-1, with 10 nucleotides matching TRBD2. This CDR3 has 14 amino acids. Germline V gene data show CDR1 as MNHNY and CDR2 as SVGAGI (reference sequence). J was trimmed by 8 bases and V by 6 bases; bases with no gene match: 7. The CDR3, as DNA: TGTGCCAGCAGAGGGGCTAGCGGGAGTGATGAGCAGTTCTTC. The encoded protein is CASRGASGSDEQFF.

A single count supports this clone. The chain is built from TRBV2 and TRBJ1-1, with 8 bases lining up with TRBD1. With V trimmed by 3 bases and J by 0 bases, 3 bases remained unmatched. CDR1 and CDR2 (germline): SNHLY, FYNNEI. CDR3 length: 15 amino acids. In nucleotides, the CDR3 is TGTGCCAGCAGTGACCGACAGGGGATGAACACTGAAGCTTTCTTT. It yields the protein CASSDRQGMNTEAFF.

CDR3 protein: CASGLLGQYSNQPQHF. The CDR3 nucleotides read TGTGCTAGTGGTTTGCTCGGACAGTATAGCAATCAGCCCCAGCATTTT. The genes are TRBV12-5 and TRBJ1-5; possibly TRBD1 for D (6 bases). Germline V gene sequence: CDR1 LGHNT, CDR2 FRNRAP. The CDR3 spans 16 residues. V lost 2 bases, J lost 0 bases, and 11 bases lay in between.